The text below deals with one TCR beta chain. An equimolar mix of two oligonucleotides served as the beta constant-region primer for TRBC1 and TRBC2. The ligated cDNA underwent four PCR rounds using SP2 and nested alpha and beta constant-region primers. A single record per CDR3 protein comes from TCRdb applying MiXCR to the UMI-ligation and nested PCR reads. Found here are 95,000 to 150,000 distinct CDR3 sequences, 30% to 45% of them singletons; the top ten hold 0.9%. This entry is derived from a study of naive and memory T cell subsets. The V gene's germline CDR1 is MNHEY and CDR2 SVGEGT. V lost 5 bases, J lost 3 bases, and 5 bases stayed unmatched. CDR3 size: 15 residues.

The source is a human donor in good health. The J gene is TRBJ1-5, the V gene TRBV6-2 or TRBV6-3, with TRBD1 matching 9 bases. The source material was central memory CD4+ T cells from blood. The CDR3 here is CASSPWDRVNQPQHF. The CDR3 DNA reads as TGTGCCAGCAGTCCTTGGGACAGGGTCAATCAGCCCCAGCATTTT.